The 8 T cell receptor beta chains reported below all come from one sample, sequenced in a study of blood T cell repertoires in COVID-19. Assay used: immunoSEQ multiplex PCR; TCRdb lists only in-frame clones, some missing. The repertoire has 70,000 or so clones, 70% to 90% of them found once; the top ten carry over 4%. The sequencing sample was made of peripheral blood. The receptors shown here come from a man aged 50-60 years with acute or convalescent COVID-19.

The rearrangement links TRBV11-2 to TRBJ2-5; 8 positions match TRBD2. The V gene end was trimmed by 6 bases and the J gene end by 0 bases; junction bases not matched to a gene: 6. This CDR3 region has 15 residues. Germline lookup yields CDR1 SGHAT and CDR2 FQNNGV. Here the CDR3 reads CASSPGGDDQETQYF. The CDR3 coding sequence is TGTGCCAGCAGTCCCGGGGGGGACGACCAAGAGACCCAGTACTTC. The full variable domain, its missing parts supplied by reference TRBV11-2 and TRBJ2-5, is EAGVAQSPRYKIIEKRQSVAFWCNPISGHATLYWYQQILGQGPKLLIQFQNNGVVDDSQLPKDRFSAERLKGVDSTLKIQPAKLEDSAVYLCASSPGGDDQETQYFGPGTRLLVL.

The gene calls are TRBV6-4 and TRBJ1-1; D is ambiguous. The length of the CDR3 is 14 residues. Trimming removed 6 bases from V and 1 base from J, with 12 bases in between. Germline-derived CDR1 and CDR2 are MRHNA and SNTAGT. CDR3 sequence (DNA): TGTGCCAGCAGCCGGAACGAGCGGAACACTGAAGCTTTCTTT. Translating gives CASSRNERNTEAFF.

This rearrangement joins TRBV10-3 to TRBJ1-2, with 8 bases identical to TRBD1. The CDR3 sequence is 15 residues long. V was clipped by 4 bases and J by 1 base; unmatched bases: 5. Germline V gene sequence: CDR1 ENHRY, CDR2 SYGVKD. The CDR3 loop reads CAISGNDRGNYGYTF. Here the CDR3 DNA reads TGTGCCATCAGTGGGAATGACAGGGGTAACTATGGCTACACCTTC.

This clone was recorded only once. DNA for the CDR3: TGTGCCAGCAGCCAAGCCACTAGTTCCTACAATGAGCAGTTCTTC. Its protein product is CASSQATSSYNEQFF. V usage is TRBV3-1 (or the pseudogene TRBV3-2) and J usage is TRBJ2-1; possible D gene TRBD2, 5 bases. CDR1 LGHDT and CDR2 YNNKEL come from the germline V gene (reference sequence). CDR3 length equals 15 residues. V was shortened by 1 base and J by 1 base, with 8 bases between the two germline ends.

This clone appeared a single time. The chain employs TRBV9 and TRBJ1-4; 7 bases align to TRBD1. Germline values: CDR1 SGDLS, CDR2 YYNGEE. There are 16 residues in the CDR3. V trimming: 3 bases; J trimming: 8 bases; junction bases outside the gene matches: 13. The DNA for the CDR3 is TGTGCCAGCAGCGAGAGAGTTACAGGGGCTGTGGAAAAACTGTTTTTT. Residues: CASSERVTGAVEKLFF.

In its sample, this clone was seen a few times. This chain uses TRBV24-1 with TRBJ1-1; a weak D match, TRBD1 (5 bases). Trimming shortened V by 5 bases and J by 2 bases, and 8 bases separated the two germline ends. The CDR3 has 13 residues. The germline V gene encodes CDR1 KGHDR and CDR2 SFDVKD. The DNA for the CDR3 is TGTGCCACCAGTGTAGACAGAAACACTGAAGCTTTCTTT. Protein sequence: CATSVDRNTEAFF.

The chain employs TRBV5-1 and TRBJ2-3, with 10 bases that match TRBD1. V was pared by 3 bases and J by 5 bases, with 9 bases of the junction left unmatched. The germline gives CDR1 SGHRS, CDR2 YFSETQ. CDR3 length: 16 amino acids. The CDR3 protein is CASSSGGQGIRDTQYF. CDR3 coding DNA: TGCGCCAGCAGCTCCGGGGGACAGGGGATCCGAGATACGCAGTATTTT.

This clone occurred once. The gene calls are TRBV7-8 and TRBJ1-2, with 12 bases lining up with TRBD1. The CDR3 is made up of 20 amino acids. Germline CDR1 reads SGHVS; CDR2 reads FQNEAQ. V dropped 5 bases and J dropped 6; count of bases not matched to a gene: 22. This CDR3 reads CASSRTTNSDGTGGANGYTF. CDR3 DNA: TGTGCCAGCAGCCGCACTACAAATTCCGACGGGACAGGGGGCGCGAATGGCTACACCTTC.